This is a list of T cell receptor beta chains from one sample in a study of T-cell memory formation after mild COVID-19. TCRdb recomputed calls from the 5' RACE reads with MiXCR, one row per CDR3 protein. The sample has about 340,000 distinct CDR3 sequences; over 10% are singletons. Sequencing used PBMCs or a T cell subset sorted from them (not recorded which). Every receptor here comes from a young man who had mild COVID-19 (a few samples of this study predate the infection). Cell type and time point are not known. The CDR3 runs from the conserved cysteine through the conserved F or W. D genes are given only for firm matches. The size of a clone is reported for some rows only, either as once, few or many, or as a class for expanded clones.

size,V,D,J,DNA,CDR3
NA,TRBV5-1,TRBD2,TRBJ2-3,TGCGCCAGCAGACCGCTAGCGGGGGGGCCCAATACGCAGTATTTT,CASRPLAGGPNTQYF
few,TRBV18,NA,TRBJ2-7,TGTGCCAGCTCACCTCTACGGTCCGGCAGGGAGCAGTACTTC,CASSPLRSGREQYF
many,TRBV4-3,NA,TRBJ2-1,TGCGCCAGCAGCCAAGATCAGGAAGGAGGGGGCCCTTACAATGAGCAGTTCTTC,CASSQDQEGGGPYNEQFF
few,TRBV20-1,NA,TRBJ2-3,TGCAGTGCTACCCAAGAGGCGGTCACAGATACGCAGTATTTT,CSATQEAVTDTQYF
NA,TRBV13,NA,TRBJ2-7,TGTGCCAGCAGCTCCCTGCCGACCCGCGAGCAGTACTTC,CASSSLPTREQYF
many,TRBV9,NA,TRBJ2-2,TGTGCCAGCAGCCCCTCGGGGACCGGGGAGCTGTTTTTT,CASSPSGTGELFF
many,TRBV29-1,NA,TRBJ2-1,TGCAGCGTGCCTAACGGCAGGGGTCTTCCGAGCTCCTACAATGAGCAGTTCTTC,CSVPNGRGLPSSYNEQFF
NA,TRBV20-1,NA,TRBJ1-6,TGCAGTGCTCTTGAGGATGGGAATTCACCCCTCCACTTT,CSALEDGNSPLHF
NA,TRBV7-2,NA,TRBJ1-1,TGTGCCAGCAGCTCAGGGGATCCTGAAGCTTTCTTT,CASSSGDPEAFF
NA,TRBV9,TRBD1,TRBJ1-2,TGTGCCAGCAGCGTTTGGACAGGGAGGCATGGCTACACCTTC,CASSVWTGRHGYTF
NA,TRBV5-5,TRBD1,TRBJ1-1,TGTGCCAGCAGCCCCCGGGACAGAGACTTGAACACTGAAGCTTTCTTT,CASSPRDRDLNTEAFF
few,TRBV4-1,NA,TRBJ1-5,TGCGCCAGCAGCCAAGAGACGGGGTATAGCAATCAGCCCCAGCATTTT,CASSQETGYSNQPQHF
many,TRBV6-2/TRBV6-3,NA,TRBJ2-3,TGTGCCAGCAGTTACTCTAGCGACCCAACCAATACGCAGTATTTT,CASSYSSDPTNTQYF
few,TRBV7-2,NA,TRBJ2-2,TGTGCCAGCAGCTCATCCAGGAATCCAGGCACCGGGGAGCTGTTTTTT,CASSSSRNPGTGELFF
NA,TRBV20-1,NA,TRBJ2-7,TGCAGTGCTAGTCCAGGGGCCTACGAGCAGTACTTC,CSASPGAYEQYF
NA,TRBV10-3,NA,TRBJ1-5,TGTGCCATCAGTCCCCGAGGGGGCAATCAGCCCCAGCATTTT,CAISPRGGNQPQHF
NA,TRBV6-6,NA,TRBJ2-7,TGTGCCAGCAGTTACTTAGGCAGCCAGGAAGAGCAGTACTTC,CASSYLGSQEEQYF
few,TRBV19,NA,TRBJ2-2,TGTGCCAGTAGATCAGATGCGAACACCGGGGAGCTGTTTTTT,CASRSDANTGELFF
NA,TRBV6-2/TRBV6-3,NA,TRBJ1-4,TGTGCCAGCAGTTACCGACTTGAAAAACTGTTTTTT,CASSYRLEKLFF
few,TRBV9,NA,TRBJ2-3,TGTGCCAGCAGCCTAGCTGGAGTACCCACAGATACGCAGTATTTT,CASSLAGVPTDTQYF
NA,TRBV7-9,TRBD1,TRBJ1-3,TGTGCCAGCAGCTATGGACAGGCCAACACCATATATTTT,CASSYGQANTIYF
few,TRBV4-1,NA,TRBJ1-2,TGCGCCAGCACACCATTCCAGTCCGTTACAGGGAGATTGGGGTATGGCTACACCTTC,CASTPFQSVTGRLGYGYTF